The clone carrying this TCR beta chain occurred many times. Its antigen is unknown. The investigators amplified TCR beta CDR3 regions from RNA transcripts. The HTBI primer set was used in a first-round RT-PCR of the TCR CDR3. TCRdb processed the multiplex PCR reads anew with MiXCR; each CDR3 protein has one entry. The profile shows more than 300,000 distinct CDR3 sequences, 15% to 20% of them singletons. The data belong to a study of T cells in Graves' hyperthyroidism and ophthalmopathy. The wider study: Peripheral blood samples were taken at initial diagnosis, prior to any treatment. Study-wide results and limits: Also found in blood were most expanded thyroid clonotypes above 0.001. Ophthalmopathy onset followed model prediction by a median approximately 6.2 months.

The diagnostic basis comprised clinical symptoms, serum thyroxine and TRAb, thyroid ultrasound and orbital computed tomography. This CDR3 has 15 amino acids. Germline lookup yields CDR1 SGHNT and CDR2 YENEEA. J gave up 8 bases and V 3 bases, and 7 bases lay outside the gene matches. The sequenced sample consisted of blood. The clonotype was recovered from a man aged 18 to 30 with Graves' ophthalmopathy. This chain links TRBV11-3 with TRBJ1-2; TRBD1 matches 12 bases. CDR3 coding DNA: TGTGCCAGCAGCTTGGGGACAGGGGGCGCGGAGGGCTACACCTTC. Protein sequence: CASSLGTGGAEGYTF.